This T cell receptor (beta chain) is from a study of T cell responses to AZD1222 COVID-19 vaccine. Study findings and constraints: Spike-specific TCR breadth rose after two AZD1222 doses, and depth rose as well. Donors were largely white British and mainly female; clonal diversity was possibly underestimated. A reported finding is that nearly half of spike-specific TCRs target unmutated variant regions. The study identified only five to seven AZD1222 recipients as seropositive at baseline.

Repertoires were generated with immunoSEQ multiplex PCR, while TCRdb's copy carries only in-frame clones and drops some. The sample contains about 130,000 clones, roughly 91% of which appear only once. The V end lost 5 bases, the J end lost 7 bases, and 21 bases lay between the germline ends. Per germline, CDR1 SGHAT and CDR2 FQNNGV. CDR3 size: 16 residues. On this clone itself: Its antigen remains unknown.

The rearrangement joins TRBV11-2 to TRBJ2-1; TRBD1 is a possible D gene (6 bases). This receptor was identified in an adult in good health. The starting material was peripheral blood, obtained on day 0 of MenACWY control vaccination. This CDR3 reads CASSGAGRRGSNEQFF. CDR3 sequence (DNA): TGTGCCAGCAGCGGCGCCGGGCGTAGGGGGTCTAATGAGCAGTTCTTC. Drawing the rest from reference TRBV11-2 and TRBJ2-1, the complete variable domain is EAGVAQSPRYKIIEKRQSVAFWCNPISGHATLYWYQQILGQGPKLLIQFQNNGVVDDSQLPKDRFSAERLKGVDSTLKIQPAKLEDSAVYLCASSGAGRRGSNEQFFGPGTRLTVL.